The 27 T cell receptor beta chains below all came from one sample that was sequenced in a study of T cell responses to AZD1222 COVID-19 vaccine (TCRdb year 2021). Library generation was performed with the immunoSEQ multiplex PCR assay. The source is immuneACCESS, and TCRdb retained only in-frame sequences with V and J called. Part of the clones is not carried over; for the studies checked, unresolved V genes explain less than half of this, and the remainder is unexplained. The sample includes about 50,000 clones, with about 87% observed a single time. The ten largest clones add up to roughly 14% of the sample. Per the publication, the time point label means: baseline before first vaccination. The sequencing here drew on peripheral blood, taken on day 0 of AZD1222 vaccination. These receptors were collected from an adult in good health.

The chain combines TRBV6-5 with TRBJ1-2, with 7 positions matching TRBD1. The CDR3 runs 14 residues. Trimming took 6 bases from V and 6 from J; bases not matched to a gene: 10. CDR1 MNHEY and CDR2 SVGAGI come from the germline V gene. This chain's CDR3 is CASRTITGAHGYTF. The DNA of the CDR3 is TGTGCCAGCAGGACTATAACAGGGGCGCATGGCTACACCTTC.

The genes are TRBV3-1 (or the pseudogene TRBV3-2) and TRBJ2-7, with D unresolved. The CDR3 is 14 amino acids. Germline V gene data show CDR1 as LGHDT and CDR2 as YNNKEL (reference sequence). V was cut by 1 base and J by 3 bases, with 10 bases left in between. This CDR3 reads CASSQGRLDYEQYF. As DNA, the CDR3 is TGTGCCAGCAGCCAAGGGAGACTGGACTACGAGCAGTACTTC.

The chain joins TRBV2 to TRBJ2-7; 7 bases line up with TRBD1. CDR1 and CDR2 (germline): SNHLY, FYNNEI. CDR3 length: 14 amino acids. Losses at the gene ends were 7 bases for V and 6 bases for J; bases not matched to a gene: 12. The CDR3: CASNRLRDRPEQYF. The CDR3 DNA follows: TGTGCCAGCAATAGACTACGGGACAGACCCGAGCAGTACTTC.

The V and J genes are TRBV11-2 and TRBJ2-4; weak D call: TRBD1 (5 bases). The germline V gene encodes CDR1 SGHAT and CDR2 FQNNGV. This CDR3 spans 18 amino acids. The V gene lost 5 bases and the J gene lost 3 bases, with 23 bases spanning the gap. CDR3 sequence: CASSPSIWGARVKNIQYF. The CDR3 DNA reads as TGTGCCAGCAGCCCCAGTATTTGGGGCGCCCGAGTCAAAAACATTCAGTACTTC.

CDR3 residues: CASSRTGLTEAFF. CDR3 coding DNA: TGTGCCAGCAGTCGGACAGGGCTCACTGAAGCTTTCTTT. This chain connects TRBV6-5 to TRBJ1-1; 8 bases are a match to TRBD1. The CDR3 totals 13 residues. The V segment lost 5 bases and the J segment 4 bases; nucleotides outside the gene matches: 3. CDR1 is MNHEY and CDR2 is SVGAGI in the germline V gene.

The V gene is TRBV10-3, the J gene TRBJ2-2, with TRBD2 matching over 9 bases. The J segment lost 1 base and the V segment lost 6 bases, leaving 3 bases of the junction unmatched. Germline values: CDR1 ENHRY, CDR2 SYGVKD. The CDR3 spans 15 residues. The CDR3 DNA is TGTGCCATCAGGACGACTAGCGGGAACACCGGGGAGCTGTTTTTT. It codes for CAIRTTSGNTGELFF.

CDR3 region: CASRGGLTDTQYF. CDR3 coding DNA: TGTGCCAGCAGGGGCGGACTCACAGATACGCAGTATTTT. V gene TRBV6-5 combines with J gene TRBJ2-3, with TRBD2 as a possible D gene (5 bases). This CDR3 comprises 13 residues. The ends were cut back, 6 bases at V and 2 bases at J, with 9 bases in the middle. Germline loops: CDR1 MNHEY, CDR2 SVGAGI.

This clone occurred a few times. This sequence joins TRBV7-9 and TRBJ1-1, with no clear D. V lost 1 base, J lost 5 bases, and 8 bases lay in between. The CDR3 totals 13 residues. Germline loops: CDR1 SEHNR, CDR2 FQNEAQ (reference sequence). The CDR3 is CASSLELGTEAFF. For the CDR3, the DNA is TGTGCCAGCAGCTTAGAGTTGGGGACTGAAGCTTTCTTT.

This clone was counted between two and nine times. V gene TRBV12-3 or TRBV12-4 combines with J gene TRBJ1-1; 7 positions agree with TRBD1. CDR3 length: 13 amino acids. The ends lost 11 bases at V and 1 base at J; junction bases unmatched: 7. This CDR3 is CAGRQGENTEAFF. CDR3 DNA: TGTGCCGGAAGACAGGGTGAGAACACTGAAGCTTTCTTT.

The genes are TRBV6-4 and TRBJ1-1; the match to TRBD1 covers 8 bases. After removal of 8 bases from V and 4 bases from J, the junction contained 9 bases not matched to a gene. The CDR3 loop spans 14 amino acids. Germline CDR1 is MRHNA and CDR2 is SNTAGT. The CDR3 loop is CASGDTTGGTEAFF. The CDR3 DNA is TGTGCCAGCGGCGATACAACAGGGGGCACTGAAGCTTTCTTT.

The chain is built from TRBV7-2 and TRBJ1-6; D call uncertain. CDR3 length: 13 amino acids. Germline loops: CDR1 SGHTA, CDR2 FQGNSA. Trimming removed 1 base from V and 7 bases from J, with 5 bases in between. The CDR3 spells CASSLGPNSPLHF. CDR3 coding DNA: TGTGCCAGCAGCTTAGGCCCGAATTCACCCCTCCACTTT.

V and J are TRBV27 and TRBJ2-1; D remains ambiguous. Per the germline V gene, CDR1 is MNHEY and CDR2 is SMNVEV (reference sequence). The CDR3 has 13 residues. V was cut by 5 bases and J by 4 bases, with 9 bases left in between. The CDR3 loop reads CASSPPPYNEQFF. CDR3 DNA sequence: TGTGCCAGCAGTCCTCCCCCTTACAATGAGCAGTTCTTC.

The chain couples TRBV7-9 to TRBJ2-3, with D perhaps TRBD1 (5 bases). The CDR3 runs 17 residues. Germline CDR1 SEHNR, CDR2 FQNEAQ (reference sequence). V lost 1 base to trimming and J lost 0 bases, with 14 bases between them. CDR3 sequence: CASSLGGWGLSTDTQYF. As DNA, the CDR3 is TGTGCCAGCAGCTTAGGGGGTTGGGGCCTGAGCACAGATACGCAGTATTTT.

The rearrangement links TRBV28 to TRBJ1-4, with D possibly matching TRBD1 (5 bases). The CDR3 is made up of 13 amino acids. Deletions cut 8 bases from V and 5 bases from J, with 12 bases between. The germline V gene has CDR1 MDHEN and CDR2 SYDVKM. In DNA, the CDR3 is TGTGCCAGCCTAGGGGTGTTGAATGAAAAACTGTTTTTT. Its protein is CASLGVLNEKLFF.

The genes are TRBV27 and TRBJ2-1; tentative D call: TRBD2 (6 bases). Germline CDR1 and CDR2: MNHEY and SMNVEV (reference sequence). V lost 5 bases to trimming and J lost 3 bases, with 14 bases between them. The CDR3 is made up of 15 amino acids. Written as DNA, the CDR3 is TGTGCCAGCAGTAGTGCAGCGGGCGGCTACAATGAGCAGTTCTTC. This codes for CASSSAAGGYNEQFF.

The chain is built from TRBV25-1 and TRBJ2-1, with unresolved D. This CDR3 spans 14 amino acids. V gave up 5 bases and J gave up 5 bases, with 13 bases separating them. Germline CDR1 reads MGHDK; CDR2 reads SYGVNS. CDR3 nucleotide sequence: TGTGCCAGCAGTCGTCGCAGTACCAACAATGAGCAGTTCTTC. Its protein product is CASSRRSTNNEQFF.

The chain links TRBV30 to TRBJ1-6; D is possibly TRBD1 (6 bases). The CDR3 loop spans 12 amino acids. The germline CDR1 and CDR2 sequences are GTSNPN and SVGIG (reference sequence). V was trimmed by 3 bases and J by 10 bases, leaving 10 bases between them. The DNA for the CDR3 is TGTGCCTGGAGCGAGGGGGACTCACCCCTCCACTTT. Translated: CAWSEGDSPLHF.

The rearrangement links TRBV23-1 to TRBJ1-5; the D gene is possibly TRBD1 (5 bases). TRBV23-1 is an ORF; its function is uncertain. The CDR3 contains 15 residues. V gave up 4 bases and J gave up 0 bases, with 10 bases separating them. CDR3 bases: TGCGCCAGCAGTCGGACACTACCTAGCAATCAGCCCCAGCATTTT. Encoded protein: CASSRTLPSNQPQHF.

This clone has more than one count but fewer than ten. This rearrangement joins TRBV7-9 to TRBJ2-7; TRBD1 is a possible D gene (5 bases). The CDR3 is 14 amino acids. Trimming removed 3 bases at V and 0 bases at J, with 9 bases between. Looked up from germline, CDR1 is SEHNR and CDR2 is FQNEAQ (reference sequence). CDR3 region: CASSFQGSSYEQYF. The CDR3 DNA reads as TGTGCCAGCAGCTTCCAGGGATCCTCCTACGAGCAGTACTTC.

This chain's CDR3 is CATSRGRSGVYNEQFF. The DNA for the CDR3 is TGTGCCACCAGCAGAGGTAGGTCGGGAGTCTACAATGAGCAGTTCTTC. The rearrangement uses TRBV15 and TRBJ2-1; weak D call: TRBD2 (6 bases). The V and J ends lost 1 base and 3 bases respectively, with 13 bases between them. Germline V gene lookup returns CDR1 LNHNV and CDR2 YYDKDF (reference sequence). The CDR3 sequence is 16 residues long.

The chain combines TRBV19 with TRBJ2-3, with TRBD1 identical over 9 bases. CDR1 and CDR2 from the germline V gene are LNHDA and SQIVND (reference sequence). The CDR3 covers 15 residues. J gave up 0 bases and V 5 bases, and 3 bases lay outside the gene matches. CDR3 DNA: TGTGCCAGTAGTCAGGGACAGGGTAGCACAGATACGCAGTATTTT. Translation gives CASSQGQGSTDTQYF.

The chain uses TRBV7-2 and TRBJ2-3, with a possible D match to TRBD2 (5 bases). Germline values: CDR1 SGHTA, CDR2 FQGNSA. The CDR3 has 14 amino acids. V lost 3 bases to trimming and J lost 2 bases, with 9 bases between them. CDR3 residues: CASSFTRLTDTQYF. The CDR3 region has the DNA TGTGCCAGCAGCTTCACTAGACTCACAGATACGCAGTATTTT.

The chain carries TRBV7-2 and TRBJ2-5; 9 bases match TRBD1. CDR3 length: 15 residues. Germline V lookup: CDR1 SGHTA, CDR2 FQGNSA. V shed 5 bases, J shed 2 bases, and the junction held 6 bases outside the gene matches. The CDR3 bases are TGTGCCAGCAGCCGGGGACAGGGATTTCAAGAGACCCAGTACTTC. Translation: CASSRGQGFQETQYF.

The gene calls are TRBV5-1 and TRBJ1-1, with 11 nucleotides matching TRBD1. J was trimmed by 5 bases and V by 4 bases; bases with no gene match: 7. Germline CDR1 reads SGHRS; CDR2 reads YFSETQ. The CDR3 is 15 amino acids. The CDR3 here is CASSGRTGGETEAFF. The DNA for the CDR3 is TGCGCCAGCAGCGGACGGACAGGGGGCGAAACTGAAGCTTTCTTT.

CDR3 in amino acids: CASSRSTGISEQYF. The CDR3 region has the DNA TGTGCCAGCAGCCGATCGACAGGGATATCGGAGCAGTACTTC. V usage is TRBV7-8 and J usage is TRBJ2-7, with 7 bases matching TRBD1. V lost 5 bases, J lost 7 bases, and 11 bases stayed unmatched. This CDR3 comprises 14 residues. CDR1 is SGHVS, CDR2 FQNEAQ, per germline.

The genes are TRBV3-1 (or the pseudogene TRBV3-2) and TRBJ1-6; D is possibly TRBD1 (6 bases). The V and J ends lost 1 base and 10 bases respectively, with 20 bases between them. The CDR3 covers 17 residues. The V gene's germline CDR1 is LGHDT and CDR2 YNNKEL (reference sequence). This CDR3 is CASSQGEGGRKRSPLHF. DNA for the CDR3: TGTGCCAGCAGCCAAGGGGAGGGGGGGCGAAAGCGGTCACCCCTCCACTTT.

By sample share, this clone is large (0.1 to 1%). V is TRBV6-2 or TRBV6-3 and J is TRBJ2-1; no clear D. Trimming cost V 6 bases and J 0 bases, with 12 bases left between them. Germline CDR1 is MNHEY and CDR2 is SVGEGT. The CDR3 has 15 residues. The CDR3 DNA reads TGTGCCAGCAGCCAAACGGAAGGCTCCTACAATGAGCAGTTCTTC. Its translation is CASSQTEGSYNEQFF.